The clone carrying this T cell receptor beta chain was seen just once. The data are from a study of blood T cell repertoires in COVID-19. On the study more broadly: The samples span acute and convalescent COVID-19 from the United States, Italy and Spain.

Profiling relied on immunoSEQ multiplex PCR, and the TCRdb table lists in-frame clones only, not all of them. The sample records some 360,000 clones, approximately 87% being singletons. The TCR originated in a woman aged 60-70 years with COVID-19, enrolled during active disease. Sequencing used peripheral blood.

CDR3 protein: CASSSDNRRWARGKGYTF. The CDR3 region has the DNA TGTGCCAGCAGTTCCGACAACCGAAGGTGGGCGAGGGGGAAAGGCTACACCTTC. The J gene is TRBJ1-2, the V gene TRBV27; tentative D call: TRBD1 (6 bases). Trimming cost V 4 bases and J 8 bases, with 29 bases left between them. The CDR3 has 18 residues. Germline lookup yields CDR1 MNHEY and CDR2 SMNVEV (reference sequence).